These 17 T cell receptor beta chains were sequenced from one sample in a study of T-cell memory formation after mild COVID-19 (dated by TCRdb to 2020 to 2023). The library was generated by 5' RACE. The instrument was an Illumina NovaSeq 6000. TCRdb redid the processing of the public reads, applying fastp at Q25 and MiXCR, and retained in-frame beta chains. Every entry covers one CDR3 protein and lists the most common genes and DNA from its rows. The sample has about 440,000 distinct CDR3 sequences on record, 20% of them singletons. 8.4% of the sample is in the top ten clones. Sequenced input: PBMCs or a T cell subset sorted from them (not recorded which). These TCRs come from an adult woman who had mild COVID-19 (a few samples of this study predate the infection). The sample titles of this study are shuffled in the database, so cell type and time point are left out; the donor was told from shared clones.

This clonotype was observed many times. Here the CDR3 reads CSARSGARSTDTQYF. As DNA, the CDR3 is TGCAGTGCTAGATCAGGGGCCCGTAGCACAGATACGCAGTATTTT. The chain is built from TRBV20-1 and TRBJ2-3; D is possibly TRBD1 (6 bases). There are 15 residues in the CDR3. Germline CDR1 DFQATT, CDR2 SNEGSKA (reference sequence). V lost 2 bases and J lost 0, with 12 bases in between.

The chain's CDR3 is CASSARGTLNPISNQPQHF. The CDR3 region has the DNA TGTGCCAGCAGTGCCCGGGGAACGCTAAACCCAATTAGCAATCAGCCCCAGCATTTT. J is TRBJ1-5 and V is TRBV6-1; D ambiguous. Germline V gene sequence: CDR1 MNHNS, CDR2 SASEGT. This CDR3 spans 19 amino acids. Trimming took 4 bases from V and 0 from J, leaving 22 bases between them.

The chain uses TRBV7-2 and TRBJ2-1; D may be TRBD1 (5 bases). Germline CDR1 is SGHTA and CDR2 is FQGNSA. Between the trimmed V and J ends, which lost 0 bases and 6 bases, there was a span of 6 bases. The CDR3 has 13 residues. The CDR3 region has the DNA TGTGCCAGCAGCTTAGCCAGGGCCAATGAGCAGTTCTTC. Residues: CASSLARANEQFF.

Here the CDR3 reads CASSQDVRTSDEQYF. CDR3 nucleotides: TGCGCCAGCAGCCAAGATGTAAGGACTAGCGACGAGCAGTACTTC. The V gene is TRBV4-3, the J gene TRBJ2-7, with 9 bases matching TRBD2. The CDR3 covers 15 residues. Germline-derived CDR1 and CDR2 are LGHNA and YSLEER. Trimming cost V 0 bases and J 5 bases; bases outside gene matches: 5.

This clonotype was seen a handful of times. CDR3 protein: CASRIGGEQFF. The CDR3, as DNA: TGTGCCAGCAGGATAGGAGGAGAGCAGTTCTTC. The V gene is TRBV2, the J gene TRBJ2-1; tentatively, D is TRBD2 (5 bases). The ends were cut back, 6 bases at V and 10 bases at J, with 10 bases in the middle. This CDR3 comprises 11 residues. Germline V lookup: CDR1 SNHLY, CDR2 FYNNEI.

The chain combines TRBV3-1 with TRBJ2-1; D remains unclear. This CDR3 has 16 residues. CDR1 is LGHDT, CDR2 YNNKEL, per germline (reference sequence). V was cut by 1 base and J by 6 bases, with 16 bases left in between. CDR3 DNA: TGTGCCAGCAGCCAAGCCGTAGTGGGTCCCGTCAATGAGCAGTTCTTC. This codes for CASSQAVVGPVNEQFF.

The chain carries TRBV6-5 and TRBJ1-1, with 10 bases fitting TRBD1. The CDR3 sequence is 14 residues long. Germline V gene data show CDR1 as MNHEY and CDR2 as SVGAGI. After removal of 7 bases from V and 5 bases from J, the junction contained 7 bases not matched to a gene. The CDR3 nucleotides read TGTGCCAGCAAGAGGGACAGGGGAGGGACTGAAGCTTTCTTT. Its translation is CASKRDRGGTEAFF.

This rearrangement joins TRBV12-3 or TRBV12-4 to TRBJ2-1, with TRBD2 matching over 15 bases. J gave up 4 bases and V 4 bases, and 14 bases lay outside the gene matches. This CDR3 has 20 residues. The chain's CDR3 is CASSSIGTSGGSMIYNEQFF. CDR3 in DNA: TGTGCCAGCAGTTCGATAGGGACTAGCGGGGGGTCGATGATTTACAATGAGCAGTTCTTC.

This chain links TRBV18 with TRBJ1-1; D may be TRBD1 (5 bases). This CDR3 is built from 13 residues. Deletions cut 3 bases from V and 3 bases from J, with 8 bases between. Germline loops: CDR1 KGHSH, CDR2 LQKENI. The CDR3 sequence is CASSPGADTEAFF. CDR3 bases: TGTGCCAGCTCACCCGGGGCAGACACTGAAGCTTTCTTT.

This clonotype was picked up one time. The CDR3 protein is CASSGGPSDYEQYV. The CDR3 coding sequence is TGCGCCAGCAGCGGGGGACCGTCAGACTACGAGCAGTACGTC. The chain employs TRBV5-1 and TRBJ2-7; D is perhaps TRBD1 or TRBD2 (5 bases each). Germline CDR1 reads SGHRS; CDR2 reads YFSETQ. Deletions cut 4 bases from V and 3 bases from J, with 14 bases between. This CDR3 contains 14 residues.

The gene calls are TRBV28 and TRBJ1-5, with TRBD1 matching 12 bases. This CDR3 is built from 16 residues. V was pared by 6 bases and J by 5 bases, with 8 bases of the junction left unmatched. CDR1 and CDR2 from the germline V gene are MDHEN and SYDVKM. The CDR3 protein is CASRNPGQGAYQPQHF. Here the CDR3 DNA reads TGTGCCAGCAGAAACCCGGGACAGGGGGCGTATCAGCCCCAGCATTTT.

This sequence joins TRBV11-3 and TRBJ2-3; possible D gene TRBD1, 5 bases. The CDR3 sequence is 15 residues long. Germline CDR1 is SGHNT and CDR2 is YENEEA. Deletions cut 3 bases from V and 4 bases from J, with 14 bases between. CDR3 region: CASSLSSGRADTQYF. As DNA, the CDR3 is TGTGCCAGCAGCTTGTCTTCAGGGCGCGCAGATACGCAGTATTTT.

V and J are TRBV20-1 and TRBJ2-1; TRBD1 agrees at 9 bases. Germline CDR1 and CDR2: DFQATT and SNEGSKA (reference sequence). V dropped 1 base and J dropped 9; count of bases not matched to a gene: 10. The CDR3 consists of 15 residues. The CDR3 is CSARAEDRGTIEQFF. In nucleotides, the CDR3 is TGCAGTGCTAGAGCCGAAGACAGGGGGACAATTGAGCAGTTCTTC.

A few counts support this clonotype. V usage is TRBV9 and J usage is TRBJ2-1; 8 bases map to TRBD2. The junction had 6 bases not matched to a gene; V was cut back by 4 bases and J by 3 bases. The CDR3 runs 15 residues. Per germline, CDR1 SGDLS and CDR2 YYNGEE. The DNA of the CDR3 is TGTGCCAGCAGCCCAGCGGGAGATCACTACAATGAGCAGTTCTTC. The encoded protein is CASSPAGDHYNEQFF.

This clonotype was recorded a few times. V gene TRBV7-9 combines with J gene TRBJ2-1, with 10 bases identical to TRBD2. This CDR3 region has 15 residues. Germline CDR1 and CDR2: SEHNR and FQNEAQ (reference sequence). The junction had 5 bases not matched to a gene; V was cut back by 1 base and J by 8 bases. CDR3 loop: CASSLGASGGDEQFF. CDR3 nucleotides: TGTGCCAGCAGCTTAGGGGCTAGCGGGGGCGATGAGCAGTTCTTC. The full variable domain, in which reference TRBV7-9 and TRBJ2-1 provide the parts outside the CDR3, is DTGVSQNPRHKITKRGQNVTFRCDPISEHNRLYWYRQTLGQGPEFLTYFQNEAQLEKSRLLSDRFSAERPKGSFSTLEIQRTEQGDSAMYLCASSLGASGGDEQFFGPGTRLTVL.

The V and J genes are TRBV6-1 and TRBJ2-3; 8 nucleotides align to TRBD2. This CDR3 has 17 residues. V was pared by 2 bases and J by 3 bases, with 10 bases of the junction left unmatched. The germline V gene encodes CDR1 MNHNS and CDR2 SASEGT. The CDR3 spells CASSEFGGGERTDTQYF. The CDR3 coding sequence is TGTGCCAGCAGTGAATTCGGGGGGGGAGAAAGAACAGATACGCAGTATTTT.

The V and J genes are TRBV7-9 and TRBJ2-1; D unclear. CDR3 length: 15 amino acids. V lost 1 base, J lost 0 bases, and 7 bases lay in between. The germline V gene encodes CDR1 SEHNR and CDR2 FQNEAQ (reference sequence). The CDR3 DNA reads TGTGCCAGCAGCTTAGGGGTGAGCTCCTACAATGAGCAGTTCTTC. Encoded protein: CASSLGVSSYNEQFF.